The clone carrying this T cell receptor beta chain was observed a few times. Its antigen is unknown. The entry originates in a study of CD8 T cells in ankylosing spondylitis. Study outcomes and limitations: Researchers reportedly found disease-linked clones significantly enriched in matched ankylosing spondylitis synovial fluid. There was a TCR beta motif, made of roughly eight highly homologous variants, that appeared characteristic of ankylosing spondylitis blood. Disease-linked clones proved CD8+ and comparatively uncommon in peripheral blood.

Preparation of TCR beta libraries was done by quantitative 5'-RACE with molecular barcodes. TCRdb passed the 5' RACE reads through MiXCR, listing each CDR3 protein once. Here the sample spans hundreds of thousands of distinct CDR3 sequences, approximately 12% being singletons. This CDR3 contains 13 residues. The germline V gene encodes CDR1 SGHRS and CDR2 YFSETQ. V was trimmed by 10 bases and J by 1 base, leaving 13 bases between them. The sample taken for sequencing was blood, either unsorted or a sorted T cell fraction (not recorded which). This chain uses TRBV5-1 with TRBJ2-3; the D gene could be TRBD1 or TRBD2 (5 bases each). The TCR originated in a male donor with ankylosing spondylitis. CDR3 DNA: TGCGCCTGTTCGGGGCGGGGCACAGATACGCAGTATTTT. Amino acid sequence: CACSGRGTDTQYF. The full variable domain, in which reference TRBV5-1 and TRBJ2-3 provide the parts outside the CDR3, is KAGVTQTPRYLIKTRGQQVTLSCSPISGHRSVSWYQQTPGQGLQFLFEYFSETQRNKGNFPGRFSGRQFSNSRSEMNVSTLELGDSALYLCACSGRGTDTQYFGPGTRLTVL.